This T cell receptor beta chain appears in the sequencing data of a study of T cells in Graves' hyperthyroidism and ophthalmopathy. Across the whole study: Peripheral blood was taken when the disease was first diagnosed, before any treatment began.

The CDR3 has 17 residues. The germline V gene encodes CDR1 SGHVS and CDR2 FQNEAQ. V was clipped by 5 bases and J by 2 bases; unmatched bases: 11. Study results and caveats: Stable hyperthyroidism and ophthalmopathy were separated using 13 V-J signatures.

In this sample, this clonotype turned up a few times. Its antigen remains unknown. From RNA transcripts, TCR beta CDR3 regions were amplified. TCR CDR3 underwent first-round RT-PCR with the HTBI primer set. From the multiplex PCR reads, TCRdb called clonotypes with MiXCR, one entry per CDR3 protein. In the table there are 250,000 to 300,000 distinct CDR3 sequences, roughly 18% of which are singletons. Out of 10 ml of fresh peripheral blood came the PBMCs. The receptor was isolated from a man aged 45-65 years with Graves' ophthalmopathy. Sequenced material: blood. The J gene is TRBJ2-1, the V gene TRBV7-8; 8 bases are shared with TRBD1. CDR3 nucleotide sequence: TGTGCCAGCAGCCCTTACCCGACAGGGGCCCCCTACAATGAGCAGTTCTTC. Its protein is CASSPYPTGAPYNEQFF.